This TCR beta chain was sequenced for a study of CXCR3-negative and CXCR3-positive naive CD8 T cells (dated by TCRdb to between 2018 and 2020). For the study in its entirety: In total, about 140 million TRB reads were obtained, or roughly 1.5 +/- 0.3 million reads per library. Diversity and physicochemical repertoire analyses were performed on about ten donors pooled from two independent experiments. Naive subsets from 5 or 6 donors and memory cells from 3 donors were included in the TRBV-TRBJ cluster analysis.

Details on this clonotype: Its recognized antigen is unknown.

CDR1 SEHNR and CDR2 FQNEAQ were looked up in the germline V gene (reference sequence). Counted from cysteine to phenylalanine, this CDR3 has 12 amino acids. No DNA accompanies this entry. Sequencer: NextSeq 550. The Human TCR Profiling Kit (MiLaboratory) was used to make UMI-labeled 5' RACE TRB cDNA libraries. cDNA synthesis used the entire amount of extracted RNA, and PCR amplification then used the entire amount of cDNA produced. Libraries were prepared in parallel using an identical number of PCR cycles. As for how the authors treated the data: About 48,000 +/- 9,800 unique UMI-labeled TRB cDNA molecules per library were extracted with MIGEC and MiXCR, with at least two reads per UMI required. An average of approximately 40,000 +/- 10,000 functional in-frame TRB CDR3 nucleotide clonotypes without stop codons was found per library. After downsampling to 5000 UMI-labeled TRB molecules per sample, diversity metrics such as normalized Shannon-Wiener and Chao1 were calculated in VDJtools. Clonotype-size-weighted physicochemical properties of the central five CDR3 residues (interaction energy, strength, volume and Kidera factor 4) were computed in VDJtools. TCRdb reprocessed the reads and assigns one entry to each CDR3 protein sequence, leaving out DNA. It is TCRdb's table, rather than the study itself, that gives the V and J calls and clone size. The record for this sample contains about 42,000 distinct CDR3 sequences. Of the sample, 2% to 2.5% is held by the ten largest clones.

Each CD8+ T cell subset was flow-sorted in triplicate, with roughly 300,000 cells per subset placed directly into RLT lysis buffer. To keep memory contaminants out, a stringent definition of naive CD8+ T cells was applied: CD45RO-CCR7+CD27+CD95-. Using standard density gradient centrifugation, peripheral blood mononuclear cells were isolated from buffy coats. Naive CXCR3-negative and CXCR3-positive CD8+ T cells were flow-sorted on a FACSAria III. Total RNA was extracted from sorted cells with an RNeasy Mini Kit. What the work shows at the level of the full study, not this receptor alone: Both naive subsets had comparably high repertoire diversity, while memory CD8+ T cells had much lower repertoire diversity. Compared with CXCR3-negative naive cells, CXCR3-positive naive cells had TRB CDR3s with higher hydrophobicity (lower Kidera factor 4), lower energy, and higher strength and volume indices. Similar TRBV-TRBJ usage was shown by naive CXCR3-negative and CXCR3-positive cells from the same donor, whereas distinct patterns were shown by memory cells. Because surface CD5, which is linked to self-reactivity in mice, was comparable between the naive subsets, TCR interaction strength was also inferred from the physicochemical properties of TRB CDR3s. Freshly isolated PBMCs were used for most assays because CXCR3 expression went down partially after cryopreservation.

The receptor comes from a human donor in good health. Some clones in this sample may be carry-over from other donors' samples. Here the chain combines TRBV7-9 and TRBJ2-7; the TRBD1 assignment by TCRdb is unverifiable without DNA. The sequenced material came from naive CXCR3- CD8+ T cells from blood. The cell subset or site label for this specimen denotes: CD45RO-CCR7+CD27+CD95- naive CD8+ T cells lacking CXCR3 (TNR3-). The CDR3 here reads CASSLGDREQYF.